This is a list of T cell receptor beta chains from one sample in a study of CD8 T cells in ankylosing spondylitis. TCRdb re-derived calls from the 5' RACE reads in MiXCR, one entry per CDR3 protein. This sample has about 390,000 distinct CDR3 sequences, with under 25% found just once. The sample taken for sequencing was blood, either unsorted or a sorted T cell fraction (not recorded which). The receptors come from a male donor with ankylosing spondylitis. CDR3s include the opening cysteine and the closing phenylalanine or tryptophan. D genes are given only for firm matches. The size entry is marked missing in some rows and otherwise reads once, few, many or a size class.

clone_size	cdr3_length	j_call	v_call	d_call	cdr3_nt	cdr3_aa
few	21	TRBJ1-2	TRBV11-3	TRBD1	TGTGCCAGCAGCCATACATCACACCCCCGGGACAGGATCGGATCTAGCTATGGCTACACCTTC	CASSHTSHPRDRIGSSYGYTF
NA	16	TRBJ2-2	TRBV9	TRBD2	TGTGCCAGCAGCCCCTTAGCTAGCGGGATTTCCGGGGAGCTGTTTTTT	CASSPLASGISGELFF
few	14	TRBJ1-1	TRBV20-1	NA	TGCAGTGCTAGAGATCCCAGAATGAACACTGAAGCTTTCTTT	CSARDPRMNTEAFF
many	11	TRBJ1-2	TRBV29-1	NA	TGCAGCGCCGGACTGCTCTATGGCTACACCTTC	CSAGLLYGYTF
NA	13	TRBJ1-1	TRBV15	NA	TGTGCCACCAGCATGACGGTGAACACTGAAGCTTTCTTT	CATSMTVNTEAFF
NA	14	TRBJ2-1	TRBV28	NA	TGTGCCACCAGGCTGCGTGGCAACTTCTGGGGGCAGTTCTTC	CATRLRGNFWGQFF
NA	16	TRBJ2-1	TRBV4-1	TRBD2	TGCGCCAGCAGCCAGTGGTGGGGGAGGGCCGGGGATGAGCAGTTCTTC	CASSQWWGRAGDEQFF
NA	14	TRBJ2-7	TRBV7-2	TRBD1	TGTGCCAGCAGCCAGACAGGGTCCGTGAACGAGCAGTACTTC	CASSQTGSVNEQYF
few	16	TRBJ2-3	TRBV29-1	TRBD1	TGCAGCGTCGCCACGTTCAGGGGGCGCGGCACAGATACGCAGTATTTT	CSVATFRGRGTDTQYF
NA	15	TRBJ1-5	TRBV12-3/TRBV12-4	NA	TGTGCCAGCAGTTTAGGGGTGTGGAGCAATCAGCCCCAGCATTTT	CASSLGVWSNQPQHF
few	15	TRBJ2-7	TRBV29-1	NA	TGCAGCGTTGAGGTTCGGGGCTCTAAGTACTACGAGCAGTACTTC	CSVEVRGSKYYEQYF
few	14	TRBJ1-5	TRBV2	TRBD1	TGTGCCAGCAGCGGGACAGGTGGTGGGAAGCCCCAGCATTTT	CASSGTGGGKPQHF
few	15	TRBJ1-2	TRBV24-1	TRBD1	TGTGCCACCAGTGATCGGACAGGAGGAGGCTATGGCTACACCTTC	CATSDRTGGGYGYTF
NA	17	TRBJ2-1	TRBV3-1	TRBD1	TGTGCCAGCAGCCAAGGTTTTCCGGGACAGGGGGCAAGTGAGCAGTTCTTC	CASSQGFPGQGASEQFF
NA	16	TRBJ2-1	TRBV12-3/TRBV12-4	TRBD2	TGTGCCAGCAGTCGTACTAGCGGGGACTCCTACAATGAGCAGTTCTTC	CASSRTSGDSYNEQFF